A single T cell receptor beta chain is shown here with its context. The antigen remains undetermined. Eight distinct reactions (per sample) were used to make the cDNA. Reprocessing the 5' RACE reads, TCRdb reports a single entry for every CDR3 protein and omits DNA. The listing contains fewer than 450,000 distinct CDR3 sequences. This sample is part of a study of monozygotic twins with inflammatory bowel disease. Whole-study results and caveats: Healthy co-twins exceeded IBD patients in TCRbeta diversity as measured by inverse Simpson. Nothing supported a single strong signal or clonotype that was associated with IBD.

This CDR3 spans 12 amino acids. For every donor, one blood sample of 2.5 to 3 ml was drawn. The TCR comes from a human donor with ulcerative colitis or Crohn's disease, or a healthy co-twin of an affected twin (not recorded which). The rearrangement joins TRBV12-3 or TRBV12-4 to TRBJ1-1. Sequenced: blood. The CDR3 loop is CASGEERPEAFF.